The TCR beta chain described here comes from a study of cytomegalovirus exposure and HLA in healthy donors. The germline CDR1 and CDR2 sequences are MDHEN and SYDVKM. This CDR3 spans 14 amino acids. V shed 6 bases and J shed 3 bases, with 14 bases lying between them. Vbeta (60) and Jbeta (13) primers were used in the PCR. This table comes from immunoSEQ multiplex PCR, and its TCRdb copy is limited to in-frame clones, with some not included. This table holds 50,000 or so clones, over 60% found once. This clone was seen a few times. The rearrangement uses TRBV28 and TRBJ1-2; perhaps TRBD1 as D (5 bases). The specimen sequenced was PBMCs. The TCR comes from a woman in her fifties or sixties in good health and CMV-seronegative. CDR3 region: CASRSTGPHYGYTF. CDR3 coding DNA: TGTGCCAGCAGGTCCACAGGCCCCCACTATGGCTACACCTTC.